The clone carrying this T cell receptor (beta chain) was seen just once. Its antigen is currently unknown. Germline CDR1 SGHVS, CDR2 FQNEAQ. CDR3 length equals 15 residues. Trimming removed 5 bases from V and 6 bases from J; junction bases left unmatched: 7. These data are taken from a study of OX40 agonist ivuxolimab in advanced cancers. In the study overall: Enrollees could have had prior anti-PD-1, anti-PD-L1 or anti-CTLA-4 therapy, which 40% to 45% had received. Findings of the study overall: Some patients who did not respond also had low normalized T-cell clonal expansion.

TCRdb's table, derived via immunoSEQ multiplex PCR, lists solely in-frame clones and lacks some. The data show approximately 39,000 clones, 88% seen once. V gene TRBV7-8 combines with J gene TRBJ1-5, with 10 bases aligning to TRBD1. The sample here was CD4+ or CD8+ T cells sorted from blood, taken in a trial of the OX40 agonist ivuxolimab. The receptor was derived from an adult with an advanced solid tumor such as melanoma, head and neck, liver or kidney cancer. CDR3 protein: CASSPKTGGFQPQHF. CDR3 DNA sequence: TGTGCCAGCAGCCCGAAGACAGGGGGCTTTCAGCCCCAGCATTTT. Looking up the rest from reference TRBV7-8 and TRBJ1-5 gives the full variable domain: GAGVSQSPRYKVAKRGQDVALRCDPISGHVSLFWYQQALGQGPEFLTYFQNEAQLDKSGLPSDRFFAERPEGSVSTLKIQRTQQEDSAVYLCASSPKTGGFQPQHFGDGTRLSIL.